This TCR beta chain was found in a study of shared clonotypes between healthy human individuals. The assay was immunoSEQ multiplex PCR, and TCRdb's table has in-frame clones only and misses some. The sample yields roughly 2 million clones, approximately 94% seen once. This clone showed up just a few times. V gave up 1 base and J gave up 5 bases, with 7 bases separating them. Germline lookup yields CDR1 SGHKS and CDR2 YYEKEE (reference sequence). This CDR3 contains 13 residues. The V gene is TRBV5-5, the J gene TRBJ1-5; D perhaps matches TRBD1 (6 bases). Sequencing was performed on naive CD4+ T cells sorted from blood. Described subset: CD45RA+ positively selected. This sequence was found in a man in his late teens or twenties in good health. In DNA, the CDR3 is TGTGCCAGCAGCTTGACAGGGCATCAGCCCCAGCATTTT. This gives the protein CASSLTGHQPQHF.